This is a list of T cell receptor beta chains from one sample in a study of blood T cell repertoires in COVID-19. Clones were sequenced by immunoSEQ multiplex PCR, and TCRdb holds only the in-frame ones, with some missing. In the table there are approximately 280,000 clones, around 89% of which are singletons. Sequenced material: PBMCs or T cells enriched from blood (not recorded which). The receptors were sampled from a woman between 18 and 30 years old with acute COVID-19. Both conserved end residues are part of each CDR3. D genes are given only for firm matches. Not every row has a clone size; where given, it reads once, few, many or a size class.

J,size,length,V,D,DNA,CDR3
TRBJ2-1,-,14,TRBV29-1,-,TGCAGCGCCGATGACAGGCCCTCCTACAATGAGCAGTTCTTC,CSADDRPSYNEQFF
TRBJ2-3,once,14,TRBV6-5,-,TGTGCCAGCAGTTACTCCGGGAACGCAGATACGCAGTATTTT,CASSYSGNADTQYF
TRBJ1-4,-,15,TRBV5-1,TRBD1,TGCGCCAGCAGCTTGGGAGCCGGGACAGAGGAAAAACTGTTTTTT,CASSLGAGTEEKLFF
TRBJ1-1,-,13,TRBV7-2,-,TGTGCCAGCAGCTTCACCAGGGGTACTGAAGCTTTCTTT,CASSFTRGTEAFF
TRBJ1-6,-,17,TRBV30,TRBD1,TGTGCCTGGAAAAGTACGAACCGGGACAGAAAAAATTCACCCCTCCACTTT,CAWKSTNRDRKNSPLHF
TRBJ2-7,-,14,TRBV6-6,TRBD2,TGTGCCAGCAGTAGGACTAGCGGGAGCCACGAGCAGTACTTC,CASSRTSGSHEQYF
TRBJ1-4,-,14,TRBV28,-,TGTGCCAGCAGTTTTGGGCAGTCTAATGAAAAACTGTTTTTT,CASSFGQSNEKLFF
TRBJ2-1,-,12,TRBV28,-,TGTGCCAGCAGTTTGGGACATCGTGAGCAGTTCTTC,CASSLGHREQFF
TRBJ2-7,-,15,TRBV6-5,TRBD2,TGTGCCAGCAGTTATTTGTCTAGCGGGACTGACGAGCAGTACTTC,CASSYLSSGTDEQYF
TRBJ2-1,once,14,TRBV29-1,TRBD2,TGCAGCGTTGGGGACTTAGCGGGGTACAATGAGCAGTTCTTC,CSVGDLAGYNEQFF